The clone carrying this TCR beta chain was counted a few times. These data are taken from a study of beta chain features in type 1 diabetes. Every isolated RNA sample was fully reverse transcribed, so sequencing captured expressed TCRB transcripts. The data were produced by immunoSEQ multiplex PCR, yet TCRdb's version contains in-frame clones alone and is incomplete. This table has some 230,000 clones, 9% to 10% appearing once. Deletions cut 1 base from V and 4 bases from J, with 10 bases between. The V gene's germline CDR1 is SGHAT and CDR2 FQNNGV. The CDR3 extends over 14 amino acids. The chain recombines TRBV11-2 with TRBJ1-2; possible D gene TRBD1, 6 bases. Sequencing used naive CD4+ T cells from blood. The source is a woman under 30 in good health. Here the CDR3 DNA reads TGTGCCAGCAGCTTAGCGGACAGCCTCTATGGCTACACCTTC. This encodes CASSLADSLYGYTF.